A single sample is the source of the 25 T cell receptor beta chains below, sequenced in a study of OX40 agonist ivuxolimab in advanced cancers. Data came from immunoSEQ multiplex PCR; TCRdb stores just in-frame clones and leaves some out. The table lists more than 50,000 clones, over 70% of them singletons. The sequencing used CD4+ or CD8+ T cells sorted from blood, collected in a trial of the OX40 agonist ivuxolimab. The receptors were sampled from an adult with an advanced solid tumor such as melanoma, head and neck, liver or kidney cancer.

The rearrangement joins TRBV2 to TRBJ1-4, with 7 bases matching TRBD1. Germline-derived CDR1 and CDR2 are SNHLY and FYNNEI. CDR3 length: 14 amino acids. Trimming took 10 bases from V and 3 from J; bases not matched to a gene: 8. The DNA of the CDR3 is TGTGCCAATACCGGCGACAGGGCTAATGAAAAACTGTTTTTT. Translating gives CANTGDRANEKLFF. Drawing the rest from reference TRBV2 and TRBJ1-4, the complete variable domain is EPEVTQTPSHQVTQMGQEVILRCVPISNHLYFYWYRQILGQKVEFLVSFYNNEISEKSEIFDDQFSVERPDGSNFTLKIRSTKLEDSAMYFCANTGDRANEKLFFGSGTQLSVL.

The V and J genes are TRBV18 and TRBJ2-6; D is perhaps TRBD2 (6 bases). Trimming left V 3 bases short and J 4 bases short, with 16 bases between. Germline CDR1 and CDR2: KGHSH and LQKENI. The CDR3 contains 17 residues. The CDR3 DNA reads as TGTGCCAGCTCACCGGGGGGAGGCGGCTCAGGGGCCAACGTCCTGACTTTC. Residues: CASSPGGGGSGANVLTF.

The gene calls are TRBV15 and TRBJ1-2; TRBD1 might be the D (5 bases). Germline CDR1 LNHNV, CDR2 YYDKDF (reference sequence). Trimming removed 3 bases from V and 4 bases from J, with 15 bases in between. The CDR3 consists of 15 residues. The CDR3 reads CATSRLAGPSYGYTF. CDR3 sequence (DNA): TGTGCCACCAGCAGGTTGGCAGGGCCCAGCTATGGCTACACCTTC.

The genes are TRBV5-1 and TRBJ2-3, with D perhaps TRBD1 (5 bases). Deletions cut 0 bases from V and 4 bases from J, with 12 bases between. The CDR3 has 15 residues. Germline CDR1 reads SGHRS; CDR2 reads YFSETQ. The CDR3 region is CASSLVQGLADTQYF. The CDR3 nucleotides are TGCGCCAGCAGCTTGGTTCAGGGTCTCGCAGATACGCAGTATTTT. Full variable domain (outside the CDR3, taken from reference TRBV5-1 and TRBJ2-3): KAGVTQTPRYLIKTRGQQVTLSCSPISGHRSVSWYQQTPGQGLQFLFEYFSETQRNKGNFPGRFSGRQFSNSRSEMNVSTLELGDSALYLCASSLVQGLADTQYFGPGTRLTVL.

The CDR3 spells CASSPGLAGGLAGELFF. The CDR3, as DNA: TGCGCCAGCAGCCCCGGACTAGCGGGAGGGTTGGCCGGGGAGCTGTTTTTT. The chain has TRBV5-1 and TRBJ2-2; 15 bases line up with TRBD2. Looked up from germline, CDR1 is SGHRS and CDR2 is YFSETQ. The CDR3 is made up of 17 amino acids. J gave up 6 bases and V 4 bases, and 7 bases lay outside the gene matches.

The count of this clone is one. V and J are TRBV19 and TRBJ2-7; TRBD2 might be the D (5 bases). V dropped 4 bases and J dropped 0 bases, with 19 bases sitting between them. Germline CDR1 reads LNHDA; CDR2 reads SQIVND (reference sequence). The CDR3 consists of 17 residues. CDR3 nucleotides: TGTGCCAGTAGTACCCCGCCCGGACGGGGTAGCTCCTACGAGCAGTACTTC. It translates to CASSTPPGRGSSYEQYF.

The rearrangement links TRBV18 to TRBJ2-7; 10 bases match TRBD1. The CDR3 spans 16 residues. Per germline, CDR1 KGHSH and CDR2 LQKENI. V trimming: 8 bases; J trimming: 3 bases; junction bases outside the gene matches: 13. The CDR3 spells CASALGQGRSGYEQYF. The CDR3 DNA reads as TGTGCCAGCGCTTTGGGACAGGGGCGTTCGGGCTACGAGCAGTACTTC.

This clone has more than one count but fewer than ten. The chain carries TRBV9 and TRBJ1-1, with a weak D call TRBD1 (6 bases). The CDR3 sequence is 16 residues long. The germline CDR1 and CDR2 sequences are SGDLS and YYNGEE. V was shortened by 4 bases and J by 0 bases, with 16 bases between the two germline ends. The CDR3 DNA is TGTGCCAGCAGCCCCGCGTTAACAGGGATGAACACTGAAGCTTTCTTT. It yields the protein CASSPALTGMNTEAFF.

The V and J genes are TRBV27 and TRBJ2-7; 8 bases match TRBD2. This CDR3 is 15 amino acids long. The V and J ends lost 2 bases and 5 bases, in that order; junction bases with no gene match: 8. The germline CDR1 and CDR2 sequences are MNHEY and SMNVEV (reference sequence). The CDR3 region has the DNA TGTGCCAGCAGTTTACCCGGGAGGGCCTTTAACGAGCAGTACTTC. Translating it yields CASSLPGRAFNEQYF.

The chain has TRBV19 and TRBJ2-7; 8 nucleotides align to TRBD1. V lost 3 bases and J lost 4; bases outside the gene matches: 8. CDR1 is LNHDA, CDR2 SQIVND, per germline (reference sequence). The CDR3 covers 15 residues. CDR3 nucleotides: TGTGCCAGTAGTATGGGAGACAGGGGAATTTACGAGCAGTACTTC. Protein sequence: CASSMGDRGIYEQYF.

This chain links TRBV19 with TRBJ1-2, with D maybe TRBD1 (5 bases). The CDR3 is 12 amino acids. CDR1 and CDR2 from the germline V gene are LNHDA and SQIVND (reference sequence). Trimming stripped 6 bases from V and 4 bases from J, with 9 bases between. This chain's CDR3 is CASREQVYGYTF. Written as DNA, the CDR3 is TGTGCCAGTAGGGAACAGGTCTATGGCTACACCTTC.

The chain employs TRBV6-5 and TRBJ2-7, with no clear D. Germline-derived CDR1 and CDR2 are MNHEY and SVGAGI. There are 13 residues in the CDR3. With 7 bases removed from V and 2 bases from J, the gap between germline ends came to 12 bases. The DNA for the CDR3 is TGTGCCAGCACCCCCGCCGCGACCTACGAGCAGTACTTC. Protein product: CASTPAATYEQYF.

The rearrangement joins TRBV10-2 to TRBJ2-3; 9 bases fit TRBD1. The CDR3 is 14 residues long. The trim removed 9 bases at V and 1 base at J, leaving 5 bases unmatched. Germline CDR1 reads WSHSY; CDR2 reads SAAADI. The CDR3: CARGQGGGTDTQYF. The CDR3 DNA reads as TGCGCCAGGGGACAGGGAGGTGGCACAGATACGCAGTATTTT.

The J gene is TRBJ2-7, the V gene TRBV5-1; tentative D call: TRBD1 (5 bases). Trimming left V 1 base short and J 2 bases short, with 7 bases between. CDR3 size: 13 residues. Germline CDR1 SGHRS, CDR2 YFSETQ. CDR3 residues: CASSLRQPYEQYF. The CDR3 DNA sequence: TGCGCCAGCAGCTTGAGACAGCCCTACGAGCAGTACTTC.

This clone occurred a few times. The gene calls are TRBV28 and TRBJ2-1; maybe TRBD1 (5 bases). Deletions cut 4 bases from V and 4 bases from J, with 8 bases between. The CDR3 is 13 amino acids. The germline CDR1 and CDR2 sequences are MDHEN and SYDVKM. DNA for the CDR3: TGTGCCAGCAGTTATGACAGTTACAATGAGCAGTTCTTC. This gives the protein CASSYDSYNEQFF.

The V and J genes are TRBV29-1 and TRBJ2-7; unclear D gene. Per germline, CDR1 SQVTM and CDR2 ANQGSEA. The CDR3 totals 12 residues. Trimming pared 5 bases from V and 0 bases from J, leaving 8 bases between. CDR3 in amino acids: CSVFHSSYEQYF. For the CDR3, the DNA is TGCAGCGTTTTCCACAGCTCCTACGAGCAGTACTTC.

The chain uses TRBV5-1 and TRBJ1-4; no reliable D call. Germline V lookup: CDR1 SGHRS, CDR2 YFSETQ. V gave up 4 bases and J gave up 8 bases, with 18 bases separating them. The CDR3 sequence is 15 residues long. The CDR3 coding sequence is TGCGCCAGCAGCGCCTGGATTACAAGGCAGGAAAAACTGTTTTTT. Protein sequence: CASSAWITRQEKLFF.

As regards this clone: The junction departs from the called germline gene at one end, perhaps through a read error. The chain joins TRBV20-1 to TRBJ1-6, with D unresolved. The germline CDR1 and CDR2 sequences are DFQATT and SNEGSKA (reference sequence). This CDR3 region has 11 residues. CDR3 DNA sequence: TGCAGTGCTAGAGAAGGCATGAGACCTAAGTTT. Translation: CSAREGMRPKF.

The chain uses TRBV28 and TRBJ2-7, with 7 bases identical to TRBD2. The CDR3 length is 16 residues. Germline CDR1 reads MDHEN; CDR2 reads SYDVKM. With V trimmed by 5 bases and J by 5 bases, 15 bases remained unmatched. As DNA, the CDR3 is TGTGCCAGCAGTCCACACGGGGGAGGGCCTCTACACGAGCAGTACTTC. Translated, it gives CASSPHGGGPLHEQYF. The full variable domain, its missing parts supplied by reference TRBV28 and TRBJ2-7, is DVKVTQSSRYLVKRTGEKVFLECVQDMDHENMFWYRQDPGLGLRLIYFSYDVKMKEKGDIPEGYSVSREKKERFSLILESASTNQTSMYLCASSPHGGGPLHEQYFGPGTRLTVT.

This chain connects TRBV19 to TRBJ2-1; no reliable D call. The germline gives CDR1 LNHDA, CDR2 SQIVND (reference sequence). The CDR3 extends over 16 amino acids. Trimming removed 5 bases at V and 0 bases at J, with 14 bases between. CDR3 nucleotides: TGTGCCAGTAGTGGTGTCTCCTGGGGCTCCTACAATGAGCAGTTCTTC. Translating it yields CASSGVSWGSYNEQFF. The full variable domain, its missing parts supplied by reference TRBV19 and TRBJ2-1, is DGGITQSPKYLFRKEGQNVTLSCEQNLNHDAMYWYRQDPGQGLRLIYYSQIVNDFQKGDIAEGYSVSREKKESFPLTVTSAQKNPTAFYLCASSGVSWGSYNEQFFGPGTRLTVL.

The V and J genes are TRBV7-3 and TRBJ2-1, with 8 bases that match TRBD1. Looked up from germline, CDR1 is SGHTA and CDR2 is FQGTGA. Unmatched junction bases numbered 7, after V lost 4 bases and J lost 5 bases. CDR3 length: 15 amino acids. The CDR3 here is CASSSQGAGDNEQFF. The CDR3 nucleotides read TGTGCCAGCAGCTCTCAGGGGGCAGGGGACAATGAGCAGTTCTTC.

The CDR3 reads CASSLEATGTYGYTF. The CDR3 nucleotides are TGTGCCAGCAGCTTGGAGGCGACAGGGACCTATGGCTACACCTTC. The chain recombines TRBV5-6 with TRBJ1-2; TRBD1 agrees at 7 bases. Germline values: CDR1 SGHDT, CDR2 YYEEEE. CDR3 length: 15 residues. V gave up 0 bases and J gave up 4 bases; unmatched junction bases: 6.

This chain uses TRBV6-1 with TRBJ2-3; D may correspond to TRBD1 or TRBD2 (5 bases each). V lost 4 bases and J lost 5, with 19 bases in between. The germline V gene has CDR1 MNHNS and CDR2 SASEGT. There are 16 residues in the CDR3. CDR3 in amino acids: CASSARGPHTGDTQYF. In DNA form, the CDR3 reads TGTGCCAGCAGTGCCCGGGGCCCCCATACGGGAGATACGCAGTATTTT.

To note about this clone: The junction and the germline gene differ at one end; a read error may be behind it. The J gene is TRBJ1-2, the V gene TRBV28; 7 bases match TRBD1. Germline values: CDR1 MDHEN, CDR2 SYDVKM. The CDR3 has 13 amino acids. The CDR3 bases are TGTGCCATACTAGGGGGCGCGTTAGAAGCTACTTCCTTC. Translating gives CAILGGALEATSF.

The chain carries TRBV27 and TRBJ1-5; 8 bases align to TRBD1. Germline trimming cut 5 bases from V and 7 bases from J; bases unmatched to any gene: 16. The CDR3 runs to 17 residues. Germline CDR1 reads MNHEY; CDR2 reads SMNVEV (reference sequence). The CDR3 region has the DNA TGTGCCAGCAGTCCCATACCCCCGGCAGGGGGCAGACAGCCCCAGCATTTT. Residues: CASSPIPPAGGRQPQHF.